This record looks at one T cell receptor beta chain sequence and its context. The antigen remains undetermined. Patients were aged 18 to 65, had disease duration under 2 months, and had newly diagnosed hyperthyroidism. Uncontrolled infections, other autoimmune diseases, pregnancy or lactation led to exclusion of patients. Based on clinical symptoms, serum thyroxine and TRAb, thyroid ultrasound and orbital computed tomography, diagnoses were reached. V lost 3 bases to trimming and J lost 4 bases; unmatched junction nucleotides: 9. Germline V lookup: CDR1 DFQATT, CDR2 SNEGSKA (reference sequence). The CDR3 contains 15 residues. RNA transcripts yielded amplified TCR beta CDR3 regions. HTBI primers were used for first-round RT-PCR of the TCR CDR3. From the multiplex PCR reads, TCRdb called clonotypes with MiXCR, one entry per CDR3 protein. The sample consists of roughly 570,000 distinct CDR3 sequences, under 60% of them appearing once.

This record belongs to a study of T cells in Graves' hyperthyroidism and ophthalmopathy. General study results and limits: Classification by a 13 V-J model distinguished ophthalmopathy from stable hyperthyroidism.

The chain recombines TRBV20-1 with TRBJ1-2; TRBD1 matches 9 bases. The material sequenced was peripheral blood or thyroid tissue (not recorded which). The receptor was isolated from a young woman with Graves' hyperthyroidism. The CDR3 loop is CSARGTETGGYGYTF. DNA of the CDR3: TGCAGTGCTAGGGGGACAGAGACAGGGGGCTATGGCTACACCTTC.